Shown below are 20 T cell receptor beta chains from a single sample sequenced in a study of T cells in Graves' hyperthyroidism and ophthalmopathy. Researchers took RNA transcripts and amplified the TCR beta CDR3 regions from them. The primer set for the first-round RT-PCR of the TCR CDR3 was HTBI. Using its own MiXCR run on the multiplex PCR reads, TCRdb lists one record per CDR3 protein. The sample consists of roughly 650,000 distinct CDR3 sequences, approximately 15% of them appearing once. The specimen sequenced was blood. The receptors derive from a woman between 35 and 50 years old with Graves' ophthalmopathy.

This clonotype appeared a few times. This rearrangement joins TRBV28 to TRBJ2-7; TRBD1 matches 7 bases. J gave up 7 bases and V 3 bases, and 3 bases lay outside the gene matches. This CDR3 contains 12 residues. The germline V gene encodes CDR1 MDHEN and CDR2 SYDVKM. CDR3 sequence: CASSLGRGEQYF. The CDR3 region has the DNA TGTGCCAGCAGTTTGGGCAGGGGGGAGCAGTACTTC.

This clonotype showed up many times. The chain couples TRBV28 to TRBJ1-6, with D maybe TRBD1 (6 bases). V lost 6 bases, J lost 7 bases, and 16 bases lay in between. The germline gives CDR1 MDHEN, CDR2 SYDVKM. This CDR3 has 15 amino acids. Written as DNA, the CDR3 is TGTGCCAGCAGGGTATCCCCGAGGGGGAATTCACCCCTCCACTTT. Its protein is CASRVSPRGNSPLHF.

This clonotype was detected only a few times. This chain joins TRBV6-1 and TRBJ2-7, with D possibly TRBD2 on 6 matching bases. CDR1 MNHNS and CDR2 SASEGT come from the germline V gene. V was clipped by 5 bases and J by 0 bases, with 14 bases between them. The CDR3 is 15 residues long. The CDR3 reads CASSSEAGSSYEQYF. For the CDR3, the DNA is TGTGCCAGCAGTTCAGAGGCGGGAAGCTCCTACGAGCAGTACTTC.

This clonotype was seen only a few times. One base away lies a much larger clone, so this may be a sequencing read error. This sequence joins TRBV3-1 and TRBJ2-1, with TRBD2 identical over 9 bases. The CDR3 extends over 16 amino acids. CDR1 LGHDT and CDR2 YNNKEL come from the germline V gene (reference sequence). The CDR3 spells CASSQGLAGSYSEQFF. The CDR3 DNA follows: TGTGCCAGCAGCCAGGGTCTAGCGGGATCCTACAGTGAGCAGTTCTTC.

This clonotype was observed many times. The chain couples TRBV6-1 to TRBJ2-3; maybe TRBD2 (6 bases). The germline gives CDR1 MNHNS, CDR2 SASEGT. V lost 7 bases and J lost 1, with 15 bases in between. This CDR3 contains 15 residues. This CDR3 reads CASNGREWGTDTQYF. The CDR3 DNA is TGTGCCAGCAACGGACGGGAGTGGGGCACAGATACGCAGTATTTT.

This clonotype was detected ten times or more. This sequence joins TRBV30 and TRBJ2-1; TRBD2 might be the D (6 bases). This CDR3 is built from 12 residues. CDR1 is GTSNPN, CDR2 SVGIG, per germline (reference sequence). Deletions cut 7 bases from V and 6 bases from J, with 13 bases between. The chain's CDR3 is CAFLDGSNEQFF. CDR3 sequence (DNA): TGTGCCTTCCTGGACGGGAGCAATGAGCAGTTCTTC.

The chain couples TRBV7-2 to TRBJ2-5; TRBD1 matches 9 bases. The V segment lost 6 bases and the J segment 4 bases; nucleotides outside the gene matches: 12. There are 16 residues in the CDR3. Germline CDR1 is SGHTA and CDR2 is FQGNSA. The CDR3 spells CASRLPGTGRLETQYF. CDR3 nucleotide sequence: TGTGCCAGCAGATTACCCGGGACAGGGCGATTAGAGACCCAGTACTTC.

In this sample, this clonotype turned up many times. V and J are TRBV30 and TRBJ2-3; 10 nucleotides agree with TRBD2. This CDR3 has 15 residues. CDR1 and CDR2 from the germline V gene are GTSNPN and SVGIG (reference sequence). Germline trimming cut 1 base from V and 4 bases from J; bases unmatched to any gene: 5. CDR3 residues: CAWSGQRGGADTQYF. In nucleotides, the CDR3 is TGTGCCTGGAGTGGACAGCGGGGGGGCGCAGATACGCAGTATTTT.

There are a few counts of this clonotype. This chain links TRBV18 with TRBJ2-7; D perhaps matches TRBD2 (7 bases). V shed 3 bases and J shed 6 bases, with 18 bases lying between them. CDR3 length equals 15 residues. CDR1 and CDR2 from the germline V gene are KGHSH and LQKENI. The CDR3 sequence is CASSPYGGPPSEQYF. The CDR3 DNA reads as TGTGCCAGCTCACCCTACGGGGGGCCCCCATCCGAGCAGTACTTC.

This clonotype has only a few counts. The DNA for the CDR3 is TGTGCCTGGAGTGTATACAGCAGCACAGATACGCAGTATTTT. It codes for CAWSVYSSTDTQYF. This chain connects TRBV30 to TRBJ2-3, with D uncertain. Germline V gene lookup returns CDR1 GTSNPN and CDR2 SVGIG (reference sequence). V lost 0 bases, J lost 0 bases, and 7 bases lay in between. CDR3 length equals 14 residues.

The chain combines TRBV19 with TRBJ1-1; 8 bases agree with TRBD1. CDR1 is LNHDA and CDR2 is SQIVND in the germline V gene (reference sequence). J lost 4 bases, V lost 7 bases, and 8 bases had no gene match. The CDR3 has 14 amino acids. CDR3 sequence (DNA): TGTGCCAGTAACCCGGACAGGGCCAGCACTGAAGCTTTCTTT. Translating it yields CASNPDRASTEAFF.

The sample holds a few counts of this clonotype. The chain is built from TRBV4-1 and TRBJ2-3, with 14 bases matching TRBD2. The trim removed 3 bases at V and 1 base at J, leaving 15 bases unmatched. The germline gives CDR1 MGHRA, CDR2 YSYEKL. This CDR3 is built from 21 residues. As DNA, the CDR3 is TGCGCCAGCAGCCATAGAAGACTAGCGGGAGGGCAAGCAGGTCGCACAGATACGCAGTATTTT. Protein sequence: CASSHRRLAGGQAGRTDTQYF.

This clonotype turned up a few times. Mismatch with germline at one junction end may stem from a read error. The chain couples TRBV3-1 to TRBJ2-1; D possibly corresponds to TRBD1 (6 bases). Germline V gene lookup returns CDR1 LGHDT and CDR2 YNNKEL (reference sequence). The length of the CDR3 is 15 residues. CDR3 nucleotides: TGTGCCAGCAACCAAGGGGGAGACCCTTTTAATGAGCAGTTCTTC. Residues: CASNQGGDPFNEQFF.

CDR3 loop: CASSLPGATDTQYF. The CDR3 DNA reads as TGTGCCAGCAGCTTGCCGGGAGCCACAGATACGCAGTATTTT. The V call is TRBV5-4, the J call TRBJ2-3; maybe TRBD2 (6 bases). Germline V gives CDR1 SGHNT, CDR2 YYREEE (reference sequence). This CDR3 region has 14 residues. With 1 base removed from V and 2 bases from J, the gap between germline ends came to 8 bases.

This clonotype has a count of ten or more. The rearrangement uses TRBV11-2 and TRBJ2-7; D unclear. This CDR3 is 14 amino acids long. Looked up from germline, CDR1 is SGHAT and CDR2 is FQNNGV. Deletions cut 6 bases from V and 1 base from J, with 13 bases between. The CDR3 bases are TGTGCCAGCAGACTCGGTACCGGTTCCTACGAGCAGTACTTC. Translating it yields CASRLGTGSYEQYF. Looking up the rest from reference TRBV11-2 and TRBJ2-7 gives the full variable domain: EAGVAQSPRYKIIEKRQSVAFWCNPISGHATLYWYQQILGQGPKLLIQFQNNGVVDDSQLPKDRFSAERLKGVDSTLKIQPAKLEDSAVYLCASRLGTGSYEQYFGPGTRLTVT.

This clonotype was counted many times. The chain carries TRBV3-1 and TRBJ1-1; D ambiguous. V lost 3 bases and J lost 5, with 10 bases in between. Looked up from germline, CDR1 is LGHDT and CDR2 is YNNKEL (reference sequence). The CDR3 is 13 residues long. The CDR3 DNA follows: TGTGCCAGCAGCCAGCGGGGAGGGACTGAAGCTTTCTTT. Its translation: CASSQRGGTEAFF.

This clonotype was observed at least ten times. The chain has TRBV5-1 and TRBJ2-1, with 9 bases fitting TRBD1. Germline V gene lookup returns CDR1 SGHRS and CDR2 YFSETQ. Losses at the gene ends were 5 bases for V and 0 bases for J; bases not matched to a gene: 12. The CDR3 has 18 residues. The CDR3 bases are TGCGCCAGCAGAATGGACAGGGGTTACTTGAGCTCCTACAATGAGCAGTTCTTC. Translated, it gives CASRMDRGYLSSYNEQFF. The full variable domain, in which reference TRBV5-1 and TRBJ2-1 provide the parts outside the CDR3, is KAGVTQTPRYLIKTRGQQVTLSCSPISGHRSVSWYQQTPGQGLQFLFEYFSETQRNKGNFPGRFSGRQFSNSRSEMNVSTLELGDSALYLCASRMDRGYLSSYNEQFFGPGTRLTVL.

This rearrangement joins TRBV20-1 to TRBJ1-2, with D possibly being TRBD1 (5 bases). Per the germline V gene, CDR1 is DFQATT and CDR2 is SNEGSKA (reference sequence). The CDR3 runs 18 residues. V shed 1 base and J shed 5 bases, with 26 bases lying between them. DNA of the CDR3: TGCAGTGCTAGAGTATTCCGACAGATTCTGCGCGGTTCATATGGCTACACCTTC. Protein sequence: CSARVFRQILRGSYGYTF.

This clonotype has only a few counts. CDR3 nucleotides: TGCGCCAGCAGCGCCGGACTAGTACCCGGGGAGCAGTTCTTC. This gives the protein CASSAGLVPGEQFF. The J gene is TRBJ2-1, the V gene TRBV5-1; TRBD2 agrees at 7 bases. Germline V lookup: CDR1 SGHRS, CDR2 YFSETQ. Germline trimming cut 4 bases from V and 10 bases from J; bases unmatched to any gene: 11. The CDR3 runs to 14 residues.

This clonotype was observed a handful of times. The chain employs TRBV30 and TRBJ1-4, with D unclear. Germline V gives CDR1 GTSNPN, CDR2 SVGIG (reference sequence). The CDR3 contains 14 residues. Between the trimmed V and J ends, which lost 2 bases and 3 bases, there was a span of 10 bases. The CDR3 DNA reads as TGTGCCTGGAGTCCACCACCTTCTAATGAAAAACTGTTTTTT. This translates into CAWSPPPSNEKLFF.